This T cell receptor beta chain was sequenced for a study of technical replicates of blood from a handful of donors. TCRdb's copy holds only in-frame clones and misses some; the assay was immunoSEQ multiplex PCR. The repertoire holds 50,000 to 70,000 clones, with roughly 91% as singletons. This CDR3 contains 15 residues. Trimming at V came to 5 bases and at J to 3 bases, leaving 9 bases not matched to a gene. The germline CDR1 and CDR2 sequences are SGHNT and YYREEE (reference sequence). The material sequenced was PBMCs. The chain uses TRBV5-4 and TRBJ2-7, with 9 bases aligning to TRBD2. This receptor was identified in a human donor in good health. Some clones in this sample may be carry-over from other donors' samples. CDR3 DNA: TGTGCCAGCAGTGAGGGCCCTAGCGGGGTCTACGAGCAGTACTTC. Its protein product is CASSEGPSGVYEQYF.